A single sample is the source of the 29 T cell receptor beta chains below, sequenced in a study of T cell responses to AZD1222 COVID-19 vaccine (dated by TCRdb to about 2021). Libraries were constructed by the immunoSEQ multiplex PCR assay. TCRdb carries this immuneACCESS record with in-frame sequences only. Its versions omit some clonotypes, under half of them owing to an unresolved V gene in the studies checked, with the rest unexplained. The sample table shows 140,000 to 150,000 clones, and around 91% are seen once. Clones ranked in the top ten supply 5.2% of the sample. The meaning of the sample's time point label: baseline before first vaccination. The starting material was peripheral blood, obtained on day 0 of AZD1222 vaccination. The source of these receptors is an adult in good health.

V gene TRBV3-1 (or the pseudogene TRBV3-2) combines with J gene TRBJ1-6; perhaps TRBD1 as D (6 bases). CDR1 LGHDT and CDR2 YNNKEL come from the germline V gene (reference sequence). The CDR3 has 17 residues. Between the trimmed V and J ends, which lost 4 bases and 1 base, there was a span of 14 bases. CDR3: CASSRETGLSYNSPLHF. The CDR3 DNA reads as TGTGCCAGCAGCCGGGAAACAGGGTTATCCTATAATTCACCCCTCCACTTT.

J is TRBJ1-5 and V is TRBV23-1; D gene unclear. TRBV23-1 is placed among ORFs of uncertain function. The V end lost 0 bases, the J end lost 1 base, and 7 bases lay between the germline ends. The CDR3 runs to 15 residues. CDR3 coding DNA: TGCGCCAGCAGTCAATCGGGCTTGAGCAATCAGCCCCAGCATTTT. This gives the protein CASSQSGLSNQPQHF.

The rearrangement links TRBV5-1 to TRBJ1-1; weak D call: TRBD1 (6 bases). V was cut by 0 bases and J by 11 bases, with 17 bases left in between. The CDR3 totals 14 residues. CDR1 and CDR2 (germline): SGHRS, YFSETQ. The CDR3 sequence: CASSLDDWGREAFF. The DNA of the CDR3 is TGCGCCAGCAGCTTGGACGATTGGGGGCGAGAGGCTTTCTTT.

DNA of the CDR3: TGTGCCAGCAGCGGGTCAACTAATGAAAAACTGTTTTTT. It translates to CASSGSTNEKLFF. The chain combines TRBV7-2 with TRBJ1-4; no clear D gene. V dropped 5 bases and J dropped 0 bases, with 4 bases sitting between them. CDR3 length: 13 amino acids. CDR1 is SGHTA and CDR2 is FQGNSA in the germline V gene.

This chain uses TRBV2 with TRBJ1-1; D is possibly TRBD1 (5 bases). V was shortened by 6 bases and J by 0 bases, with 8 bases between the two germline ends. CDR3 length: 13 amino acids. Germline assignment: CDR1 SNHLY and CDR2 FYNNEI. The CDR3 reads CASRPDMNTEAFF. DNA for the CDR3: TGTGCCAGCAGGCCGGACATGAACACTGAAGCTTTCTTT. Combining the CDR3 with reference TRBV2 and TRBJ1-1 gives the whole variable domain EPEVTQTPSHQVTQMGQEVILRCVPISNHLYFYWYRQILGQKVEFLVSFYNNEISEKSEIFDDQFSVERPDGSNFTLKIRSTKLEDSAMYFCASRPDMNTEAFFGQGTRLTVV.

J is TRBJ2-1 and V is TRBV28; 10 nucleotides line up with TRBD2. From germline, CDR1 is MDHEN and CDR2 SYDVKM. V dropped 7 bases and J dropped 9; count of bases not matched to a gene: 9. The length of the CDR3 is 14 residues. The CDR3: CASKGAGGLGEQFF. The CDR3 DNA reads as TGTGCCAGCAAAGGAGCGGGAGGGCTCGGTGAGCAGTTCTTC.

This clone came up a few times. V gene TRBV4-2 combines with J gene TRBJ2-3; the match to TRBD2 covers 9 bases. Trimming cost V 5 bases and J 2 bases; bases outside gene matches: 11. The CDR3 runs 17 residues. The germline CDR1 and CDR2 sequences are LGHNA and YNFKEQ. The DNA of the CDR3 is TGTGCCAGCAGCTTTCGAGGGGCGGGGGGGCCCACAGATACGCAGTATTTT. Translation gives CASSFRGAGGPTDTQYF.

The J gene is TRBJ2-2, the V gene TRBV7-2; 13 nucleotides line up with TRBD2. V dropped 7 bases and J dropped 6; count of bases not matched to a gene: 8. Germline V gene sequence: CDR1 SGHTA, CDR2 FQGNSA. The CDR3 has 16 amino acids. CDR3 DNA: TGTGCCAGCACCTTGAAGGGACTAGCGGGGCCCGGGGAGCTGTTTTTT. Its protein is CASTLKGLAGPGELFF.

The rearrangement joins TRBV11-2 to TRBJ2-1; D call uncertain. Germline loops: CDR1 SGHAT, CDR2 FQNNGV. V lost 4 bases and J lost 5, with 12 bases in between. This CDR3 spans 14 amino acids. Here the CDR3 DNA reads TGTGCCAGCAGCTCATCTCGGCGTAACAATGAGCAGTTCTTC. It encodes CASSSSRRNNEQFF.

V gene TRBV9 combines with J gene TRBJ2-7; the D is unclear. V was clipped by 0 bases and J by 3 bases, with 4 bases between them. Germline assignment: CDR1 SGDLS and CDR2 YYNGEE. The CDR3 covers 12 residues. CDR3 bases: TGTGCCAGCAGCGTAGACGACTACGAGCAGTACTTC. The encoded protein is CASSVDDYEQYF.

This clone was counted a single time. The chain employs TRBV19 and TRBJ2-3, with no clear D. The CDR3 sequence is 12 residues long. V was shortened by 8 bases and J by 4 bases, with 10 bases between the two germline ends. Germline V gene data show CDR1 as LNHDA and CDR2 as SQIVND (reference sequence). CDR3 DNA sequence: TGTGCCAGTGGTCTAGAAGCAGATACGCAGTATTTT. It translates to CASGLEADTQYF.

V is TRBV7-6 and J is TRBJ2-2; D unclear. V was cut by 1 base and J by 1 base, with 4 bases left in between. Germline V lookup: CDR1 SGHVS, CDR2 FNYEAQ. The CDR3 is made up of 14 amino acids. CDR3 DNA sequence: TGTGCCAGCAGCTTAGTAGGGAACACCGGGGAGCTGTTTTTT. Protein sequence: CASSLVGNTGELFF.

The chain uses TRBV29-1 and TRBJ1-3, with D tentatively TRBD1 (6 bases). Germline V lookup: CDR1 SQVTM, CDR2 ANQGSEA. The CDR3 sequence is 14 residues long. Trimming took off 6 bases at V and 4 bases at J, with 16 bases between the two ends. As DNA, the CDR3 is TGCAGCGTGGACGAACAGGGCCCCGGAAACACCATATATTTT. This sequence encodes CSVDEQGPGNTIYF.

The chain is built from TRBV5-4 and TRBJ2-3; D call uncertain. Germline V CDR1 and CDR2: SGHNT, YYREEE (reference sequence). V lost 4 bases and J 6 bases, leaving 9 bases between the germline ends. The CDR3 has 12 residues. CDR3 nucleotide sequence: TGTGCCAGCAGCCCGCCGGGCGATACGCAGTATTTT. Encoded protein: CASSPPGDTQYF.

J is TRBJ1-2 and V is TRBV5-6; D is perhaps TRBD1 (6 bases). Germline CDR1 reads SGHDT; CDR2 reads YYEEEE. The CDR3 spans 12 residues. Trimming took off 7 bases at V and 6 bases at J, with 13 bases between the two ends. The CDR3 DNA sequence: TGTGCCAGCCTCGCACAGGGTGATGGCTACACCTTC. It is translated as CASLAQGDGYTF. The whole variable domain, filled in from reference TRBV5-6 and TRBJ1-2, reads DAGVTQSPTHLIKTRGQQVTLRCSPKSGHDTVSWYQQALGQGPQFIFQYYEEEERQRGNFPDRFSGHQFPNYSSELNVNALLLGDSALYLCASLAQGDGYTFGSGTRLTVV.

The table lists this clone with a count of one. This CDR3 is CASPRDLYSGPLHF. CDR3 nucleotide sequence: TGTGCCAGCCCCCGGGACCTTTATTCGGGACCCCTCCACTTT. This chain uses TRBV3-1 (or the pseudogene TRBV3-2) with TRBJ1-6, with a tentative D call TRBD1 (5 bases). The CDR3 covers 14 residues. CDR1 and CDR2 from the germline V gene are LGHDT and YNNKEL (reference sequence). V was cut by 8 bases and J by 12 bases, with 20 bases left in between.

This clone showed up just once. The chain combines TRBV28 with TRBJ1-1, with D hard to call. The V end lost 3 bases, the J end lost 0 bases, and 8 bases lay between the germline ends. The CDR3 has 14 amino acids. CDR1 is MDHEN and CDR2 is SYDVKM in the germline V gene. CDR3 bases: TGTGCCAGCAGTTTGTCAGGTGTGAACACTGAAGCTTTCTTT. This codes for CASSLSGVNTEAFF.

The chain carries TRBV11-2 and TRBJ1-5; D is ambiguous. The V end was cut by 1 base, the J end by 4 bases, with 5 bases between. CDR1 and CDR2 from the germline V gene are SGHAT and FQNNGV. The CDR3 is 13 amino acids. In DNA form, the CDR3 reads TGTGCCAGCAGCTTAGGAGTAAATCAGCCCCAGCATTTT. Encoded protein: CASSLGVNQPQHF.

This clone was counted once. The rearrangement uses TRBV7-9 and TRBJ1-6; 11 bases fit TRBD1. Trimming took 5 bases from V and 9 from J; bases not matched to a gene: 6. Looked up from germline, CDR1 is SEHNR and CDR2 is FQNEAQ (reference sequence). The CDR3 is 15 residues long. This CDR3 reads CASSPWTGGISPLHF. Written as DNA, the CDR3 is TGTGCCAGCAGCCCCTGGACAGGGGGCATTTCACCCCTCCACTTT.

The V gene is TRBV4-1, the J gene TRBJ1-6; D remains ambiguous. The ends were cut back, 1 base at V and 8 bases at J, with 12 bases in the middle. Germline V gene lookup returns CDR1 MGHRA and CDR2 YSYEKL. The CDR3 runs to 15 residues. In DNA form, the CDR3 reads TGCGCCAGCAGCCAAGGGAGACCCGGGGATTCACCCCTCCACTTT. Its protein product is CASSQGRPGDSPLHF.

This clone was observed a single time. The gene calls are TRBV7-2 and TRBJ1-2; the D is unclear. The CDR3 sequence is 13 residues long. Per germline, CDR1 SGHTA and CDR2 FQGNSA. Trimming cost V 1 base and J 7 bases, with 10 bases left between them. Here the CDR3 DNA reads TGTGCCAGCAGCTTAGACCAGGTATCTGGCTACACCTTC. Its translation is CASSLDQVSGYTF. The full variable domain, in which reference TRBV7-2 and TRBJ1-2 provide the parts outside the CDR3, is GAGVSQSPSNKVTEKGKDVELRCDPISGHTALYWYRQSLGQGLEFLIYFQGNSAPDKSGLPSDRFSAERTGGSVSTLTIQRTQQEDSAVYLCASSLDQVSGYTFGSGTRLTVV.

J is TRBJ1-4 and V is TRBV3-1 (or the pseudogene TRBV3-2); D uncertain. Trimming stripped 5 bases from V and 5 bases from J, with 15 bases between. The CDR3 totals 15 residues. Germline-derived CDR1 and CDR2 are LGHDT and YNNKEL (reference sequence). In DNA form, the CDR3 reads TGTGCCAGCAGCACAAGCCAAACAGAAAATGAAAAACTGTTTTTT. This encodes CASSTSQTENEKLFF.

In its sample, this clone was seen once. The rearrangement joins TRBV19 to TRBJ1-5; 7 bases align to TRBD1. The CDR3 extends over 16 amino acids. Germline V lookup: CDR1 LNHDA, CDR2 SQIVND (reference sequence). Trimming took 1 base from V and 3 from J; bases not matched to a gene: 6. CDR3 in amino acids: CASSIVQGQINQPQHF. CDR3 in DNA: TGTGCCAGTAGTATAGTACAGGGACAGATCAATCAGCCCCAGCATTTT.

This rearrangement joins TRBV5-1 to TRBJ2-2, with D hard to call. The CDR3 is 13 amino acids. Germline V lookup: CDR1 SGHRS, CDR2 YFSETQ. V lost 3 bases and J lost 7, with 10 bases in between. The chain's CDR3 is CASSYQVGGELFF. The CDR3 nucleotides are TGCGCCAGCAGCTATCAGGTTGGCGGGGAGCTGTTTTTT.

This clone was seen a single time. The chain uses TRBV11-2 and TRBJ2-7; a weak D match, TRBD1 (5 bases). V lost 4 bases, J lost 3 bases, and 19 bases lay in between. CDR1 is SGHAT, CDR2 FQNNGV, per germline. The CDR3 runs 16 residues. The CDR3 region has the DNA TGTGCCAGCAGCTGGGGCCGGAGAGATGAGTTCTACGAGCAGTACTTC. Its protein product is CASSWGRRDEFYEQYF.

The chain recombines TRBV10-3 with TRBJ2-7, with 8 positions matching TRBD2. Germline loops: CDR1 ENHRY, CDR2 SYGVKD. V was clipped by 10 bases and J by 2 bases; unmatched bases: 10. This CDR3 spans 14 amino acids. This chain's CDR3 is CATKGGGLAYEQYF. The CDR3 region has the DNA TGTGCCACCAAAGGCGGGGGGTTGGCCTACGAGCAGTACTTC.

The V gene is TRBV5-1, the J gene TRBJ2-1, with 7 bases matching TRBD2. The CDR3 has 14 residues. CDR1 is SGHRS and CDR2 is YFSETQ in the germline V gene. V lost 4 bases and J lost 5; bases outside the gene matches: 6. CDR3 in amino acids: CASSRGLRNNEQFF. In DNA, the CDR3 is TGCGCCAGCAGCAGGGGACTACGCAACAATGAGCAGTTCTTC. Full variable domain (outside the CDR3, taken from reference TRBV5-1 and TRBJ2-1): KAGVTQTPRYLIKTRGQQVTLSCSPISGHRSVSWYQQTPGQGLQFLFEYFSETQRNKGNFPGRFSGRQFSNSRSEMNVSTLELGDSALYLCASSRGLRNNEQFFGPGTRLTVL.

The CDR3 region has the DNA TGTGCCAGCTCACCCGGAGCCGGACATAATTCACCCCTCCACTTT. Protein sequence: CASSPGAGHNSPLHF. The rearrangement uses TRBV18 and TRBJ1-6; D ambiguous. Germline CDR1 KGHSH, CDR2 LQKENI. The CDR3 runs 15 residues. V lost 3 bases to trimming and J lost 5 bases, with 11 bases between them.

The chain recombines TRBV19 with TRBJ2-3; D is undetermined. This CDR3 is 13 amino acids long. Germline-derived CDR1 and CDR2 are LNHDA and SQIVND (reference sequence). V was shortened by 8 bases and J by 4 bases, with 13 bases between the two germline ends. CDR3 sequence: CASSSWGPDTQYF. CDR3 coding DNA: TGTGCCAGTTCGTCCTGGGGTCCAGATACGCAGTATTTT.